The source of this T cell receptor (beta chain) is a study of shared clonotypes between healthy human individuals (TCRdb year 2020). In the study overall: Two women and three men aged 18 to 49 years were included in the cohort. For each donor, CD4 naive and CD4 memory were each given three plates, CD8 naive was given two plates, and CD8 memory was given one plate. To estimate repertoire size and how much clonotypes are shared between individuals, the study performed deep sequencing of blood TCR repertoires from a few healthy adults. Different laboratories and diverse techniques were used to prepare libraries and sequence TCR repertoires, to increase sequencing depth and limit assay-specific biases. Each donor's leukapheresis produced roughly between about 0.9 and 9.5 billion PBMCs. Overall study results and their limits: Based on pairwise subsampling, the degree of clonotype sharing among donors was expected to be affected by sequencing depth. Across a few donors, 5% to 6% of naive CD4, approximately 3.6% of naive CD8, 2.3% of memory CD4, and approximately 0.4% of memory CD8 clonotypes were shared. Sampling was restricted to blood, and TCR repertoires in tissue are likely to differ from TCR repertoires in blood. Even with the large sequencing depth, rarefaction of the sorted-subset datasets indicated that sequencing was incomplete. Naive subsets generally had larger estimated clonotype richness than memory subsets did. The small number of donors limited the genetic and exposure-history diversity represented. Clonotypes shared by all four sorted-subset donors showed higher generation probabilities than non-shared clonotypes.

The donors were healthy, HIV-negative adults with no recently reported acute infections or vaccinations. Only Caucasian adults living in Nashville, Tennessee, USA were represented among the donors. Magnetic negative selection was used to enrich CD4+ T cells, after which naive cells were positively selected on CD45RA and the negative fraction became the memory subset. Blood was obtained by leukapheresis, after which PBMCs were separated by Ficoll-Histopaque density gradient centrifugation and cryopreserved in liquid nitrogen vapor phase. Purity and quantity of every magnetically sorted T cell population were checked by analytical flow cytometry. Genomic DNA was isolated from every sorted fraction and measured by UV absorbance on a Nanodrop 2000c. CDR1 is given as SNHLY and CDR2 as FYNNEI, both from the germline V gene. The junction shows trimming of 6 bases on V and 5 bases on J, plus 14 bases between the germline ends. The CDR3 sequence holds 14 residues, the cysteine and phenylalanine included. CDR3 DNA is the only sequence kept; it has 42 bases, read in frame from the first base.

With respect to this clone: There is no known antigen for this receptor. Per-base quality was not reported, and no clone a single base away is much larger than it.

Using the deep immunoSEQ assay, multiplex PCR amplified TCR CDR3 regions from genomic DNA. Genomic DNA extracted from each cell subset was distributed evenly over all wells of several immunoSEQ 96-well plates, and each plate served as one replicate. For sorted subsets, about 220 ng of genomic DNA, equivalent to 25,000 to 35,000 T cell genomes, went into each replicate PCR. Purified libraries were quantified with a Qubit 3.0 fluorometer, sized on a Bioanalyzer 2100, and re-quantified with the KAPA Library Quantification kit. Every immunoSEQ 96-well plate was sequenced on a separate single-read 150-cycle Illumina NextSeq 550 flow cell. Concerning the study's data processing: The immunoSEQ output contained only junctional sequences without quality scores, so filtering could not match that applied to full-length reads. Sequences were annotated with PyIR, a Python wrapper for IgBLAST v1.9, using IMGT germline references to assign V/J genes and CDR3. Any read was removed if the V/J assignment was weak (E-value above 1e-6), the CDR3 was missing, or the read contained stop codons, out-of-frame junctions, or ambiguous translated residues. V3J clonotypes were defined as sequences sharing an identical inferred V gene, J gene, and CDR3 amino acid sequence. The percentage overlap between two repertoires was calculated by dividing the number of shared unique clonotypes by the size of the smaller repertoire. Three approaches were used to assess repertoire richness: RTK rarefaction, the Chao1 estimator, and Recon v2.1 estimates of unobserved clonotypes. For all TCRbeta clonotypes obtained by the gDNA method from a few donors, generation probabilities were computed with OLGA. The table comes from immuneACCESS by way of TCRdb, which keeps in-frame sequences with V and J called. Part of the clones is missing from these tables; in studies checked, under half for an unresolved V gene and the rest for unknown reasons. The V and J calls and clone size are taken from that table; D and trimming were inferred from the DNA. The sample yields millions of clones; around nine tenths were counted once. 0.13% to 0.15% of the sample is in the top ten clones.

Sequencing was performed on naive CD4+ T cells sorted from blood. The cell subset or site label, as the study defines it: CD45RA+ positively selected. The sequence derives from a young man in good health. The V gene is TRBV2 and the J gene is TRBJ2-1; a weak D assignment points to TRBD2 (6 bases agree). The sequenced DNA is TGTGCCAGCAGCGTGGCGTGGGGGGACAATGAGCAGTTCTTC. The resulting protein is CASSVAWGDNEQFF. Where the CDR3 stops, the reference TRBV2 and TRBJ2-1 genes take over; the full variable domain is EPEVTQTPSHQVTQMGQEVILRCVPISNHLYFYWYRQILGQKVEFLVSFYNNEISEKSEIFDDQFSVERPDGSNFTLKIRSTKLEDSAMYFCASSVAWGDNEQFFGPGTRLTVL.